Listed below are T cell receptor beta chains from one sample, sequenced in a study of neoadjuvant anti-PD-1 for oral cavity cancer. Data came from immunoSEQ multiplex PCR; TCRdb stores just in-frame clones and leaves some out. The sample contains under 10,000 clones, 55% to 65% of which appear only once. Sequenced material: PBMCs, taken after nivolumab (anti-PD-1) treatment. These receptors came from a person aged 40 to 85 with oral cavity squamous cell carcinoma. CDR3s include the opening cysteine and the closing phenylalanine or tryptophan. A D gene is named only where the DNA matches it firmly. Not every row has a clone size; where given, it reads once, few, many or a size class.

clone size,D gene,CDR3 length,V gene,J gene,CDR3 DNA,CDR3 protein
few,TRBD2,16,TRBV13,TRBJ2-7,TGTGCCAGCAGCCCCCGGGCTAGCGGCACCTCCTACGAGCAGTACTTC,CASSPRASGTSYEQYF
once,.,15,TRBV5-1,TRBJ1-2,TGCGCCAGCAGCTTGACGGGAGACCCTAACTATGGCTACACCTTC,CASSLTGDPNYGYTF
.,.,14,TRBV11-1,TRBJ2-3,TGTGCCAGCAGCTTAGCACCCAGCACAGATACGCAGTATTTT,CASSLAPSTDTQYF
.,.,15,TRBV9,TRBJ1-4,TGTGCCAGCAGCGTAGGGGTCACAACTAATGAAAAACTGTTTTTT,CASSVGVTTNEKLFF
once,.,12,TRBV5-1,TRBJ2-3,TGCGCCAGCAGCTTTTACACAGATACGCAGTATTTT,CASSFYTDTQYF
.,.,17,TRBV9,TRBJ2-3,TGTGCCAGCAGCGTAGCAGGCGGGGGCCCTCACACAGATACGCAGTATTTT,CASSVAGGGPHTDTQYF
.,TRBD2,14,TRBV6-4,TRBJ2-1,TGTGCCAGCTCAGTAGCGGGGGGTTACAATGAGCAGTTCTTC,CASSVAGGYNEQFF
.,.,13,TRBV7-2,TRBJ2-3,TGTGCCAGCAGCCCACGGGTCACAGATACGCAGTATTTT,CASSPRVTDTQYF
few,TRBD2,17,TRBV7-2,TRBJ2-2,TGTGCCAGCAGCTCTGCGGGACTACCGCTAAACACCGGGGAGCTGTTTTTT,CASSSAGLPLNTGELFF
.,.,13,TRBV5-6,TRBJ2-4,TGTGCCAGCAGCTTGGAACCGGGACATAACTTTCGATTC,CASSLEPGHNFRF
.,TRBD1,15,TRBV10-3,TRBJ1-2,TGTGCCATCAGCTCACAGGGGCGGGGAGACTATGGCTACACCTTC,CAISSQGRGDYGYTF
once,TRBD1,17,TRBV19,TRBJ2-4,TGTGCCAGTAGTACAAAAAGACAGGGAGTGGTCGGAAACATTCAGTACTTC,CASSTKRQGVVGNIQYF
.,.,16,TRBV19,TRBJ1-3,TGTGCCAGTACCCCGGACGGCTTATTATCTGGAAACACCATATATTTT,CASTPDGLLSGNTIYF
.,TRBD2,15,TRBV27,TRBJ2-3,TGTGCCAGCAGTTCTCGACTAGCGGGGGTAGATACGCAGTATTTT,CASSSRLAGVDTQYF
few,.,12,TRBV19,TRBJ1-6,TGTGCCAGTAGTACACCAGAATCACCCCTCCACTTT,CASSTPESPLHF
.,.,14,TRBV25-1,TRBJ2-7,TGTGCCAGCAGTGACACGGGACGACGGTACGAGCAGTACTTC,CASSDTGRRYEQYF
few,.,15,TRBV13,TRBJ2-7,TGTGCCAGCAGCTTAGGCCCCGGGCAGTCGGGGGAGCAGTACTTC,CASSLGPGQSGEQYF
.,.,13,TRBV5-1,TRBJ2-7,TGCGCCAGCAGCTTGGCTCGGGCGGACGAGCAGTACTTC,CASSLARADEQYF
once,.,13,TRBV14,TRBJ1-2,TGTGCCAGCAGCGAAGACATTTCCTATGGCTACACCTTC,CASSEDISYGYTF
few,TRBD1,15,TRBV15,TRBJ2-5,TGTGCCACCAGCAGCGAGAGAGACAGGGGCGAGACCCAGTACTTC,CATSSERDRGETQYF
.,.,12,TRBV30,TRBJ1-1,TGTGCCTGGAGGCGACCGAACACTGAAGCTTTCTTT,CAWRRPNTEAFF
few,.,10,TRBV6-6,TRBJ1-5,TGTGCCAGCGGTTTGCAGCCCCAGCATTTT,CASGLQPQHF
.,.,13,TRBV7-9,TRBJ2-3,TGTGCCAGCAGCTTGAGGCCGACAGATACGCAGTATTTT,CASSLRPTDTQYF
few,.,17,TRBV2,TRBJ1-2,TGTGCCAGCAGTGAACACGCGGACAGAGGGGCTAACTATGGCTACACCTTC,CASSEHADRGANYGYTF
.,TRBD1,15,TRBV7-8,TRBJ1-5,TGTGCCAGCAGCTCACACAGGGGAGGGGATCAGCCCCAGCATTTT,CASSSHRGGDQPQHF
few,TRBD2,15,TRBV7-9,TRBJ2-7,TGTGCCAGCAGCTTAGTAAGACTAGCGGGGTACGAGCAGTACTTC,CASSLVRLAGYEQYF
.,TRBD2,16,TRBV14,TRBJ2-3,TGTGCCAGCAGCCGTCCGCGGGGGGCTAACACAGATACGCAGTATTTT,CASSRPRGANTDTQYF
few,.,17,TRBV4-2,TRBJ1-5,TGTGCCAGCAGCCAAGAGCCCTCCGGGAGGGGCAATCAGCCCCAGCATTTT,CASSQEPSGRGNQPQHF
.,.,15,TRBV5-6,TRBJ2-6,TGTGCCAGCAGCTTGACAGACTCTGGGGCCAACGTCCTGACTTTC,CASSLTDSGANVLTF
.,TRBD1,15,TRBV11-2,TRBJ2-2,TGTGCCAGCAGCAAGGGGACAGGTATCACCGGGGAGCTGTTTTTT,CASSKGTGITGELFF
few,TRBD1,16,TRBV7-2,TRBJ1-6,TGTGCCAGCAGCTTAGGACAGGGGGCTGGTAATTCACCCCTCCACTTT,CASSLGQGAGNSPLHF
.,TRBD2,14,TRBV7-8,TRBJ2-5,TGTGCCAGCAGCTCTAGCGGGGGCCAGAGGACCCAGTACTTC,CASSSSGGQRTQYF
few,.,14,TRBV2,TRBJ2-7,TGTGCCAGCAGTGAAGGGAACGCCGGGGGAGAGCAGTACTTC,CASSEGNAGGEQYF
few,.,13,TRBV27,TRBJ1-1,TGTGCCAGCTATTCCCCCATGAACACTGAAGCTTTCTTT,CASYSPMNTEAFF
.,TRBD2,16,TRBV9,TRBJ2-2,TGTGCCAGCAGCGCGAGCGGGGCTTGGGACACCGGGGAGCTGTTTTTT,CASSASGAWDTGELFF
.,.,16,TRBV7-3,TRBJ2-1,TGTGCCAGCAGCTTAGATAGGGCGGGGTCCTACAATGAGCAGTTCTTC,CASSLDRAGSYNEQFF
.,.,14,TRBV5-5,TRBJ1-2,TGTGCCAGCAGCGGCGGAGGGGGATGGGAGGGCTACACCTTC,CASSGGGGWEGYTF
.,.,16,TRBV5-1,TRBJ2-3,TGCGCCAGCAGCTTGGCCAGAGGCTCTAGCACAGATACGCAGTATTTT,CASSLARGSSTDTQYF
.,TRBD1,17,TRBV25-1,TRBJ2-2,TGTGCCAGCAGAAGATCAGGGGGCTCGTTTAACACCGGGGAGCTGTTTTTT,CASRRSGGSFNTGELFF
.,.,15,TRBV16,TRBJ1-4,TGTGCCAGCAGCCAATACGGGGGTTCTAATGAAAAACTGTTTTTT,CASSQYGGSNEKLFF
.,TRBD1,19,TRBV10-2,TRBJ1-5,TGCGCCAGCAGTGAGTCGTCATGGACAGGGGGTGCGAGCAATCAGCCCCAGCATTTT,CASSESSWTGGASNQPQHF
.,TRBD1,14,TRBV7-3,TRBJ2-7,TGTGCCAGCAGCTCCACAGGGGGCTCGGGCGAGCAGTACTTC,CASSSTGGSGEQYF
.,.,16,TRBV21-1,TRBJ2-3,TGTGCCAGCAGCAAAGGGAGGGGCACACGCACAGATACGCAGTATTTT,CASSKGRGTRTDTQYF